Listed below are T cell receptor beta chains from one sample, sequenced in a study of blood T cells in healthy people across ages. TCRdb re-called the 5' RACE reads with MiXCR, one entry per CDR3 protein. This table holds over 550,000 distinct CDR3 sequences, about 30% found once. Sequencing was carried out using blood. These receptors came from a woman aged 80 or older in good health. The CDR3 runs from the conserved cysteine through the conserved F or W. A D gene is named only where the DNA matches it firmly. A clone size is listed for some rows: how often the clone was seen (once, few, many), or a class if it is expanded.

J: TRBJ1-2
V: TRBV24-1
D: -
size: few
DNA: TGTGCCACCAGCCTCATCGGTGGCTACACCTTC
CDR3: CATSLIGGYTF

J: TRBJ2-2
V: TRBV24-1
D: -
size: -
DNA: TGTGCCACCAGTGGCAGGGGCGCGAGCACCGGGGAGCTGTTTTTT
CDR3: CATSGRGASTGELFF

J: TRBJ1-1
V: TRBV27
D: -
size: few
DNA: TGTGCCAGCAGTTTATCTACCGTTTGGGCTACGAACACTGAAGCTTTCTTT
CDR3: CASSLSTVWATNTEAFF

J: TRBJ2-1
V: TRBV12-3/TRBV12-4
D: TRBD2
size: -
DNA: TGTGCCAGCAGTTTACTAGCGGTAGACAATGAGCAGTTCTTC
CDR3: CASSLLAVDNEQFF

J: TRBJ1-2
V: TRBV7-2
D: -
size: many
DNA: TGTGCCAGCAGCTTAGCCAGGGACCGGGGCTACACCTTC
CDR3: CASSLARDRGYTF

J: TRBJ1-2
V: TRBV7-2
D: -
size: many
DNA: TGTGCCAGCAGCTTAGCGCCCCAGGCGAGGCTATCTAACTATGGCTACACCTTC
CDR3: CASSLAPQARLSNYGYTF

J: TRBJ1-4
V: TRBV12-3/TRBV12-4
D: -
size: -
DNA: TGTGCCAGCAGTTTAGCGCGGATTAGGGAAAAACTGTTTTTT
CDR3: CASSLARIREKLFF

J: TRBJ2-3
V: TRBV28
D: -
size: -
DNA: TGTGCCAGCAGTTTATCGGCAGGGTACACAGATACGCAGTATTTT
CDR3: CASSLSAGYTDTQYF

J: TRBJ1-1
V: TRBV20-1
D: -
size: -
DNA: TGCAGTGCTAGATATTCAAGGCCCACTGAAGCTTTCTTT
CDR3: CSARYSRPTEAFF

J: TRBJ1-2
V: TRBV24-1
D: TRBD1
size: -
DNA: TGTGCCACCAGTGACCTCGGACAGGACTATGGCTACACCTTC
CDR3: CATSDLGQDYGYTF

J: TRBJ2-7
V: TRBV5-5
D: -
size: many
DNA: TGTGCCAGCAGCCTACTCGGACAGACCCTCTACGAGCAGTACTTC
CDR3: CASSLLGQTLYEQYF

J: TRBJ2-1
V: TRBV5-1
D: -
size: -
DNA: TGCGCCAGCAGAAGTACGGGGTTCAATGAGCAGTTCTTC
CDR3: CASRSTGFNEQFF

J: TRBJ2-5
V: TRBV11-2
D: -
size: -
DNA: TGTGCCAGCAGCTCCAGGGGTAGGACGGAGACCCAGTACTTC
CDR3: CASSSRGRTETQYF

J: TRBJ1-6
V: TRBV4-1
D: TRBD1
size: -
DNA: TGCGCCAGCAGCCCGGGGACAGTGGTTAATTCACCCCTCCACTTT
CDR3: CASSPGTVVNSPLHF

J: TRBJ2-7
V: TRBV10-2
D: -
size: many
DNA: TGCGCCAGCAGCGACCCCGCTCCAGGGATGTCCTACGAGCAGTACTTC
CDR3: CASSDPAPGMSYEQYF

J: TRBJ1-2
V: TRBV4-1
D: -
size: -
DNA: TGCGCCAGCAGCCGACTGCTTGTTAACTATGGCTACACCTTC
CDR3: CASSRLLVNYGYTF

J: TRBJ2-7
V: TRBV3-1
D: TRBD1
size: -
DNA: TGTGCCAGCACCCTCGCCCAGGGGGACTCCTACGAGCAGTACTTC
CDR3: CASTLAQGDSYEQYF